A single T cell receptor beta chain is shown here with its context. Its antigen is currently unknown. This entry comes from a study of high-grade serous ovarian cancer treatment subgroups. Tumor samples were obtained before definitive surgery or chemotherapy. Data came from immunoSEQ multiplex PCR; TCRdb stores just in-frame clones and leaves some out. Altogether roughly 10,000 clones are present, approximately 70% being singletons, with the ten largest covering about 4%. Whole-study findings and limits: Tumors within one patient showed repertoire similarity of 0.11 to 0.79.

The sequence derives from a human donor with high-grade serous ovarian cancer. Input material: tumor tissue.

The DNA of the CDR3 is TGTGCCAGCAGCTTATGGGGGACGGTTTCCTACGAGCAGTACTTC. This sequence encodes CASSLWGTVSYEQYF. The rearrangement links TRBV7-2 to TRBJ2-7; perhaps D is TRBD1 or TRBD2 (5 bases each). The V and J ends lost 2 bases and 1 base respectively, with 12 bases between them. Germline assignment: CDR1 SGHTA and CDR2 FQGNSA. The CDR3 spans 15 residues.